The rows below give T cell receptor beta chains drawn from one sample of a study of T cells in Graves' hyperthyroidism and ophthalmopathy. TCRdb re-called the multiplex PCR reads with MiXCR, one entry per CDR3 protein. This sample has over 250,000 distinct CDR3 sequences; approximately 23% occur once, and the top ten carry about 60%. Source material: blood. These receptors were collected from a man between 25 and 39 years old with Graves' ophthalmopathy. The CDR3 runs from the conserved cysteine through the conserved F or W. Each record gives: D gene, J gene, V gene, clone size, CDR3 length, CDR3 protein, CDR3 DNA. D genes are given only for firm matches. Some rows mark clone size as missing; the rest say once, few, many or name a class of expanded clone.

D: NA; J: TRBJ2-7; V: TRBV20-1; size: many; length: 16; CDR3: CSARDSGHRRGYEQYF; DNA: TGCAGTGCTAGAGATTCGGGCCACCGAAGAGGCTACGAGCAGTACTTC
D: TRBD1; J: TRBJ1-2; V: TRBV12-3/TRBV12-4; size: NA; length: 16; CDR3: CASSSGGQGDLYGYTF; DNA: TGTGCCAGCAGCTCCGGGGGACAGGGTGATCTCTATGGCTACACCTTC
D: NA; J: TRBJ1-5; V: TRBV5-1; size: many; length: 13; CDR3: CASSPGKGQPQHF; DNA: TGCGCCAGCAGCCCTGGAAAGGGCCAGCCCCAGCATTTT
D: NA; J: TRBJ2-7; V: TRBV27; size: NA; length: 15; CDR3: CASSLSKGRSYEQYF; DNA: TGTGCCAGCAGTTTATCGAAGGGCCGCTCCTACGAGCAGTACTTC
D: TRBD2; J: TRBJ2-3; V: TRBV30; size: few; length: 15; CDR3: CAWRLAGAPPDTQYF; DNA: TGTGCCTGGAGACTAGCGGGAGCCCCCCCAGATACGCAGTATTTT
D: TRBD2; J: TRBJ2-7; V: TRBV6-4; size: NA; length: 13; CDR3: CASSEQARGGEYF; DNA: TGTGCCAGCAGTGAACAGGCCCGGGGGGGAGAGTACTTC
D: NA; J: TRBJ2-7; V: TRBV28; size: many; length: 16; CDR3: CASSPPPRLVHYEQYF; DNA: TGTGCCAGCAGTCCCCCACCGAGACTAGTTCACTACGAGCAGTACTTC
D: TRBD1; J: TRBJ2-7; V: TRBV28; size: many; length: 13; CDR3: CASRAGGIYEQYF; DNA: TGTGCCAGCAGGGCAGGGGGTATCTACGAGCAGTACTTC
D: NA; J: TRBJ2-2; V: TRBV30; size: few; length: 12; CDR3: CALGGGAGELFF; DNA: TGTGCCTTGGGCGGCGGAGCCGGGGAGCTGTTTTTT
D: NA; J: TRBJ2-1; V: TRBV24-1; size: NA; length: 12; CDR3: CATSTGGNEQFF; DNA: TGTGCCACCTCAACTGGGGGCAATGAGCAGTTCTTC
D: NA; J: TRBJ2-3; V: TRBV20-1; size: many; length: 16; CDR3: CSARGRNGKHTDTQYF; DNA: TGCAGTGCTAGAGGCAGAAACGGGAAACACACAGATACGCAGTATTTT
D: NA; J: TRBJ2-6; V: TRBV29-1; size: few; length: 15; CDR3: CSVGGPNSGANVLTF; DNA: TGCAGCGTTGGGGGACCGAACTCTGGGGCCAACGTCCTGACTTTC
D: NA; J: TRBJ2-3; V: TRBV7-3; size: NA; length: 14; CDR3: CASSLNLPTDTQYF; DNA: TGTGCCAGCAGCTTAAATCTGCCCACAGATACGCAGTATTTT
D: TRBD1; J: TRBJ1-1; V: TRBV30; size: many; length: 14; CDR3: CAWRRGTGNTEAFF; DNA: TGTGCCTGGAGAAGAGGGACAGGGAACACTGAAGCTTTCTTT
D: TRBD1; J: TRBJ1-5; V: TRBV28; size: NA; length: 14; CDR3: CASRTDRDDQPQHF; DNA: TGTGCCAGCAGAACGGACAGGGATGATCAGCCCCAGCATTTT
D: TRBD1; J: TRBJ2-1; V: TRBV27; size: few; length: 16; CDR3: CASSLSQGAGDNEQFF; DNA: TGTGCCAGCAGTTTAAGTCAGGGGGCGGGTGACAATGAGCAGTTCTTC
D: TRBD1; J: TRBJ1-2; V: TRBV27; size: NA; length: 14; CDR3: CASRETGTGHGYTF; DNA: TGTGCCAGCAGAGAGACAGGGACAGGGCATGGCTACACCTTC
D: TRBD1; J: TRBJ1-1; V: TRBV18; size: many; length: 14; CDR3: CASSLNRGDTEAFF; DNA: TGTGCCAGCTCTTTAAACAGGGGAGACACTGAAGCTTTCTTT
D: TRBD2; J: TRBJ2-5; V: TRBV13; size: NA; length: 13; CDR3: CASSKLAGETQYF; DNA: TGTGCCAGCAGCAAATTAGCGGGAGAGACCCAGTACTTC
D: TRBD2; J: TRBJ2-7; V: TRBV29-1; size: many; length: 15; CDR3: CSVARTSGSFYEQYF; DNA: TGCAGCGTTGCGAGGACTAGCGGGAGCTTCTACGAGCAGTACTTC
D: NA; J: TRBJ2-3; V: TRBV6-1; size: many; length: 14; CDR3: CASEGLPTYNTQYF; DNA: TGTGCCAGCGAGGGCCTCCCGACGTATAATACGCAGTATTTT
D: NA; J: TRBJ2-7; V: TRBV18; size: few; length: 14; CDR3: CASSPSATHYEQYF; DNA: TGTGCCAGCTCACCGAGCGCTACTCACTACGAGCAGTACTTC
D: NA; J: TRBJ2-3; V: TRBV20-1; size: many; length: 13; CDR3: CSADPMVTDTQYF; DNA: TGCAGTGCAGACCCGATGGTGACAGATACGCAGTATTTT